This T cell receptor beta chain was sequenced in a study of shared clonotypes between healthy human individuals. Study background: Plates per donor: three CD4 naive, three CD4 memory, two CD8 naive, one CD8 memory.

The naive CD8 subset, CD45RO-negative cells positively selected for CCR7, excluded terminally differentiated effector memory CD45RA+ cells. This table comes from immunoSEQ multiplex PCR, and its TCRdb copy is limited to in-frame clones, with some not included. The sample includes more than 2 million clones, 85% to 95% of them seen just once. Worth noting for this clone: Antigen: not known.

Whole-study findings and limits: Apart from blood, nothing was sampled; tissue repertoires likely differ. A few donors had about 5% of their naive CD4 clonotypes in common. Generally, naive subsets (rather than memory subsets) showed larger estimated richness.

The clonotype originates from a man aged 18 to 30 in good health. Material for sequencing was naive CD8+ T cells sorted from blood.

The CDR3: CASTRRAGGLDTQYF. The CDR3 bases are TGTGCCAGCACCCGGCGAGCGGGGGGGCTGGATACGCAGTATTTT. J is TRBJ2-3 and V is TRBV7-6; TRBD2 aligns across 10 bases. J was trimmed by 6 bases and V by 7 bases; bases with no gene match: 10. From germline, CDR1 is SGHVS and CDR2 FNYEAQ. This CDR3 has 15 amino acids.